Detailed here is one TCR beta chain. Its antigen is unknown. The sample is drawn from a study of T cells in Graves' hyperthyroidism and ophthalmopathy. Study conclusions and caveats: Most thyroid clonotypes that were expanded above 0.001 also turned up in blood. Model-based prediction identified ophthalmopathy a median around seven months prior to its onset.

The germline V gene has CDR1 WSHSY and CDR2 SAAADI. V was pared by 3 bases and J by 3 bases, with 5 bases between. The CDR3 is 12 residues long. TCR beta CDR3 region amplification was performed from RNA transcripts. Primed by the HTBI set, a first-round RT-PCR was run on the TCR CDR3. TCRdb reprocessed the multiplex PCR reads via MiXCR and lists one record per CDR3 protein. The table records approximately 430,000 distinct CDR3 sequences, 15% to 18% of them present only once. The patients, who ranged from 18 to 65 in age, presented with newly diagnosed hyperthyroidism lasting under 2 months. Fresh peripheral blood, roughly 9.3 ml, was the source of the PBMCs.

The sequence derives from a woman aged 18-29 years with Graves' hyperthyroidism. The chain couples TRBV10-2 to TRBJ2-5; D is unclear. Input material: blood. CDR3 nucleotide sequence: TGCGCCAGCAGTGAAGGTGAAGAGACCCAGTACTTC. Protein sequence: CASSEGEETQYF.